Shown below are 6 T cell receptor beta chains from a single sample sequenced in a study of T cell responses to AZD1222 COVID-19 vaccine (dated by TCRdb to the early 2020s). The meaning of the sample's time point label: baseline before first vaccination. Receptor amplification or capture employed the immunoSEQ multiplex PCR assay. The clones in this table, taken by TCRdb from immuneACCESS, are in-frame only. Not every clone is retained; where verified, under half of the shortfall comes from an unresolved V gene, and the cause of the rest is unknown. This sample holds 150,000 to 200,000 clones; 94% were observed only once. The ten most abundant clones make up approximately 0.64% of the sample. This specimen was peripheral blood, taken on day 0 of AZD1222 vaccination. The receptors were sampled from an adult in good health.

V gene TRBV6-1 combines with J gene TRBJ1-1; D is perhaps TRBD1 (5 bases). The germline CDR1 and CDR2 sequences are MNHNS and SASEGT. The CDR3 spans 14 residues. Trimming shortened V by 0 bases and J by 5 bases, and 10 bases separated the two germline ends. The CDR3 DNA sequence: TGTGCCAGCAGTGAAGCGGAGGAGGGGACTGAAGCTTTCTTT. This sequence encodes CASSEAEEGTEAFF.

V usage is TRBV5-1 and J usage is TRBJ2-5, with 7 bases identical to TRBD2. Per the germline V gene, CDR1 is SGHRS and CDR2 is YFSETQ. J gave up 5 bases and V 0 bases, and 10 bases lay outside the gene matches. The CDR3 has 16 amino acids. This chain's CDR3 is CASSLAGRQGRETQYF. The CDR3 bases are TGCGCCAGCAGCTTGGCCGGGAGGCAGGGACGGGAGACCCAGTACTTC.

The V call is TRBV29-1, the J call TRBJ1-2; D not certain. Trimming took off 5 bases at V and 2 bases at J, with 6 bases between the two ends. The CDR3 sequence is 11 residues long. Germline-derived CDR1 and CDR2 are SQVTM and ANQGSEA. CDR3 sequence reads: CSVHQNYGYTF. DNA of the CDR3: TGCAGCGTTCACCAAAACTATGGCTACACCTTC. Supplemented by reference TRBV29-1 and TRBJ1-2, the full variable domain reads SAVISQKPSRDICQRGTSLTIQCQVDSQVTMMFWYRQQPGQSLTLIATANQGSEATYESGFVIDKFPISRPNLTFSTLTVSNMSPEDSSIYLCSVHQNYGYTFGSGTRLTVV.

This rearrangement joins TRBV30 to TRBJ1-1; D gene uncertain. The CDR3 has 11 residues. Trimming removed 2 bases at V and 5 bases at J, with 6 bases between. CDR1 and CDR2 from the germline V gene are GTSNPN and SVGIG (reference sequence). The CDR3 reads CAWSWGTEAFF. CDR3 DNA: TGTGCCTGGAGTTGGGGTACTGAAGCTTTCTTT.

This sequence joins TRBV6-5 and TRBJ1-1; no clear D gene. Trimming removed 6 bases at V and 2 bases at J, with 13 bases between. CDR3 size: 14 residues. From germline, CDR1 is MNHEY and CDR2 SVGAGI. CDR3: CASSLAIPNTEAFF. Here the CDR3 DNA reads TGTGCCAGCAGCCTCGCCATACCCAACACTGAAGCTTTCTTT.

The genes are TRBV29-1 and TRBJ1-2, with TRBD1 as a possible D gene (6 bases). Trimming took 7 bases from V and 4 from J, leaving 13 bases between them. The germline V gene has CDR1 SQVTM and CDR2 ANQGSEA. The CDR3 length is 12 residues. The CDR3 spells CSADGTLYGYTF. As DNA, the CDR3 is TGCAGCGCCGACGGGACACTCTATGGCTACACCTTC.